This T cell receptor (beta chain) was observed in a study of vaccination effects on CD4 cells after COVID-19. Study-level information: With the ViraFEST assay, the study expanded antigen-specific CD4+ T cells using viral peptide pools, then sequenced them. The second dose preceded post-vaccine samples by a median of 72 days.

Germline loops: CDR1 SGDLS, CDR2 YYNGEE. Deletions cut 3 bases from V and 5 bases from J, with 14 bases between. The CDR3 consists of 14 residues. Profiling relied on immunoSEQ multiplex PCR, and the TCRdb table lists in-frame clones only, not all of them. The sample carries some 60,000 clones, approximately 81% recorded once. The culture ran for about 10 days, and then CD4+ T cells were isolated. Participants got two doses of BNT162b2 or mRNA-1273 vaccine. People in the vaccine group had not been infected with SARS-CoV-2 before, and their nucleocapsid antibodies were negative. As to this clone: The target antigen is unknown.

The source material was CD4+ T cells from PBMCs cultured without peptide, sampled after COVID-19 vaccination. This clonotype originated in a human donor who received a COVID-19 vaccine. The chain has TRBV9 and TRBJ1-2, with TRBD1 as a possible D gene (6 bases). The CDR3 coding sequence is TGTGCCAGCAGCGAGCAAGGGACACTTTATGGCTACACCTTC. This translates into CASSEQGTLYGYTF.